The T cell receptor beta chain under discussion was sequenced for a study of OX40 agonist ivuxolimab in advanced cancers. Study outcomes and limitations: Partial responders at 0.1-3.0 mg/kg showed near-lowest clonal expansion. Doses of 0.1 to 3.0 mg/kg were accompanied by clonal expansion of CD4+ and CD8+ blood T cells by week 6.

Some clones are missing from TCRdb's copy, which holds only in-frame ones; the method was immunoSEQ multiplex PCR. Among tens of thousands of clones listed, about 90% were seen once. Anyone with autoimmune disease history or systemic immunosuppression was excluded. On cycle 4 day 1 and cycle 7 day 1, as well as at baseline, blood was sampled. Worth noting for this clone: The antigen remains undetermined.

The CDR3 extends over 13 amino acids. V was trimmed by 6 bases and J by 2 bases, leaving 11 bases between them. Looked up from germline, CDR1 is SGHTA and CDR2 is FQGNSA. The origin of this receptor is an adult with an advanced solid tumor such as melanoma, head and neck, liver or kidney cancer. J is TRBJ2-7 and V is TRBV7-2; D remains unclear. The sequences come from CD4+ or CD8+ T cells sorted from blood, collected in a trial of the OX40 agonist ivuxolimab. In nucleotides, the CDR3 is TGTGCCAGCAGTTCCTATCGAACCTACGAGCAGTACTTC. It encodes CASSSYRTYEQYF.